This T cell receptor (beta chain) was recorded in a study of blood T cell repertoires in COVID-19. The data were produced by immunoSEQ multiplex PCR, yet TCRdb's version contains in-frame clones alone and is incomplete. The sample holds about 49,000 clones, around 87% seen once. J lost 7 bases, V lost 5 bases, and 10 bases had no gene match. The CDR3 has 14 amino acids. Looked up from germline, CDR1 is MNHEY and CDR2 is SVGAGI. The sample holds one count of this clone. The receptor comes from an elderly woman with COVID-19, enrolled during active disease. The genes are TRBV6-5 and TRBJ1-2; 7 positions match TRBD1. Material for sequencing was peripheral blood. The CDR3 is CASSLSDRWAGYTF. The DNA for the CDR3 is TGTGCCAGCAGTCTCTCGGACAGGTGGGCTGGCTACACCTTC.